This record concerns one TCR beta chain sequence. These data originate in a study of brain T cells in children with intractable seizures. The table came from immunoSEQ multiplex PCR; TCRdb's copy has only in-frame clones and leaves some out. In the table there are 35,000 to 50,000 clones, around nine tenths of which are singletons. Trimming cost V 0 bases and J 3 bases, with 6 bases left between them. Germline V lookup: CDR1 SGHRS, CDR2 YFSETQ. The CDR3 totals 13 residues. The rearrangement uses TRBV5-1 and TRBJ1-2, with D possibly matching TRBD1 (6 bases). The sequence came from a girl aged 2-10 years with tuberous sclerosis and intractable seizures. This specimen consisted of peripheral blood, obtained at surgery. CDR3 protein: CASSLGTDYGYTF. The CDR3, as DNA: TGCGCCAGCAGCTTGGGGACAGACTATGGCTACACCTTC.